Each of the 8 T cell receptor beta chains below was sequenced from the same sample in a study of blood T cell repertoires in COVID-19. Generated by immunoSEQ multiplex PCR, the TCRdb table keeps only in-frame clones and is missing some. This table holds some 120,000 clones, approximately 78% found once. The specimen was peripheral blood. The receptors were gathered from a man aged 70-80 years with acute or convalescent COVID-19.

The chain is built from TRBV28 and TRBJ1-4; tentatively, D is TRBD1 (6 bases). This CDR3 region has 12 residues. Germline CDR1 MDHEN, CDR2 SYDVKM. The ends were cut back, 6 bases at V and 8 bases at J, with 10 bases in the middle. The CDR3 coding sequence is TGTGCCAGCAGAGGACAGACAGAAAAACTGTTTTTT. Translation gives CASRGQTEKLFF. Filled out from reference TRBV28 and TRBJ1-4, the complete variable domain reads DVKVTQSSRYLVKRTGEKVFLECVQDMDHENMFWYRQDPGLGLRLIYFSYDVKMKEKGDIPEGYSVSREKKERFSLILESASTNQTSMYLCASRGQTEKLFFGSGTQLSVL.

This chain links TRBV10-2 with TRBJ2-3; 7 bases line up with TRBD2. From germline, CDR1 is WSHSY and CDR2 SAAADI. CDR3 length equals 15 residues. The trim removed 6 bases at V and 4 bases at J, leaving 10 bases unmatched. The CDR3 sequence is CASSASGGSSDTQYF. CDR3 DNA: TGCGCCAGCAGCGCGTCGGGGGGTTCCTCAGATACGCAGTATTTT.

The chain has TRBV5-1 and TRBJ2-7; D may be TRBD2 (5 bases). Germline V lookup: CDR1 SGHRS, CDR2 YFSETQ. The CDR3 runs to 13 residues. Trimming cost V 0 bases and J 3 bases, with 7 bases left between them. CDR3 in amino acids: CASSLESGYEQYF. The CDR3 bases are TGCGCCAGCAGCTTGGAGAGCGGCTACGAGCAGTACTTC.

This chain connects TRBV28 to TRBJ2-7; D is possibly TRBD1 (5 bases). Germline V lookup: CDR1 MDHEN, CDR2 SYDVKM. Trimming took 6 bases from V and 4 from J, leaving 7 bases between them. The CDR3 runs 11 residues. Here the CDR3 reads CASRQAYEQYF. DNA of the CDR3: TGTGCCAGCAGACAGGCTTACGAGCAGTACTTC.

The chain has TRBV30 and TRBJ2-2; 8 bases are a match to TRBD2. The germline V gene has CDR1 GTSNPN and CDR2 SVGIG (reference sequence). V lost 1 base to trimming and J lost 5 bases; unmatched junction nucleotides: 3. The CDR3 has 14 amino acids. CDR3 nucleotides: TGTGCCTGGAGTGGCGGGAGGTTAACCGGGGAGCTGTTTTTT. Translated, it gives CAWSGGRLTGELFF. The whole variable domain, remainder taken from reference TRBV30 and TRBJ2-2, is SQTIHQWPATLVQPVGSPLSLECTVEGTSNPNLYWYRQAAGRGLQLLFYSVGIGQISSEVPQNLSASRPQDRQFILSSKKLLLSDSGFYLCAWSGGRLTGELFFGEGSRLTVL.

The rearrangement joins TRBV6-5 to TRBJ1-5, with D possibly TRBD1 on 5 matching bases. The CDR3 has 15 amino acids. CDR1 and CDR2 (germline): MNHEY, SVGAGI. The V gene lost 3 bases and the J gene lost 0 bases, with 9 bases spanning the gap. CDR3 residues: CASSYTGNSNQPQHF. The DNA of the CDR3 is TGTGCCAGCAGTTATACAGGCAATAGCAATCAGCCCCAGCATTTT.

This clone was seen once. This chain joins TRBV18 and TRBJ2-2; tentatively, D is TRBD2 (5 bases). Germline CDR1 and CDR2: KGHSH and LQKENI. V was pared by 3 bases and J by 0 bases, with 11 bases between. The CDR3 is made up of 16 amino acids. The CDR3 reads CASSPWTSPNTGELFF. DNA of the CDR3: TGTGCCAGCTCACCGTGGACTTCCCCGAACACCGGGGAGCTGTTTTTT.

This clone was found once. V usage is TRBV28 and J usage is TRBJ1-2; D not resolved. The V end lost 3 bases, the J end lost 8 bases, and 7 bases lay between the germline ends. CDR1 MDHEN and CDR2 SYDVKM come from the germline V gene. The CDR3 is 11 residues long. CDR3 bases: TGTGCCAGCAGTTTTCGGGGAGGCTACACCTTC. It encodes CASSFRGGYTF.